This TCR beta chain was profiled in a study of shared clonotypes between healthy human individuals. Study at large: There were three CD4 naive, three CD4 memory, two CD8 naive and one CD8 memory plates per donor. Whole-study findings and limits: About 5.2% was the fraction of naive CD4 clonotypes found shared across four donors.

Splitting of each subset's genomic DNA was done evenly across several immunoSEQ plates. Sequenced by immunoSEQ multiplex PCR; TCRdb stores in-frame clones only, minus some. The data show more than 1,200,000 clones, approximately 98.5% seen once. Concerning this clone itself: The antigen is not known.

This CDR3 is built from 15 residues. Per the germline V gene, CDR1 is SGHAT and CDR2 is FQNNGV. V lost 1 base to trimming and J lost 4 bases, with 13 bases between them. The specimen was naive CD4+ T cells sorted from blood. Stated subset: CD45RA+ positively selected. The sequence was obtained from a man aged 25-45 years in good health. The chain combines TRBV11-2 with TRBJ2-5, with D perhaps TRBD2 (5 bases). CDR3 coding DNA: TGTGCCAGCAGCTTAGCCCCGGGAATGAGAGAGACCCAGTACTTC. This encodes CASSLAPGMRETQYF.